This TCR beta chain derives from a study of blood T cells in healthy people across ages. This CDR3 has 15 amino acids. Germline assignment: CDR1 SEHNR and CDR2 FQNEAQ (reference sequence). Trimming removed 1 base at V and 3 bases at J, with 12 bases between. A second PCR of about 6 to 12 cycles used a sample-barcoded 5' primer and a J-beta primer mix. From the 5' RACE reads, TCRdb called clonotypes with MiXCR, one entry per CDR3 protein. The sample holds 1.5 million to 2 million distinct CDR3 sequences, approximately 32% seen once. The TCR was taken from a woman aged 25-40 years in good health. This sequence joins TRBV7-9 and TRBJ2-5, with D possibly being TRBD2 (6 bases). Material: blood. CDR3 sequence: CASSLGPSAKETQYF. CDR3 in DNA: TGTGCCAGCAGCTTAGGGCCTAGCGCAAAAGAGACCCAGTACTTC.